Following are 17 T cell receptor beta chains from one sample sequenced in a study of cytomegalovirus exposure and HLA in healthy donors. The primer mix had 60 Vbeta and 13 Jbeta primers. Clones were sequenced by immunoSEQ multiplex PCR, and TCRdb holds only the in-frame ones, with some missing. The repertoire holds under 300,000 clones, with 80% to 90% as singletons. The sample was PBMCs. The receptors derive from a man in his forties in good health and CMV-seropositive.

In its sample, this clone was seen once. The genes are TRBV4-3 and TRBJ2-7; possibly TRBD2 for D (5 bases). CDR1 and CDR2 (germline): LGHNA, YSLEER. The V gene lost 1 base and the J gene lost 2 bases, with 9 bases spanning the gap. This CDR3 spans 14 amino acids. The CDR3 here is CASSQGTGPYEQYF. CDR3 nucleotide sequence: TGCGCCAGCAGCCAAGGGACTGGGCCCTACGAGCAGTACTTC.

V is TRBV11-2 and J is TRBJ2-7; the match to TRBD1 covers 9 bases. Germline lookup yields CDR1 SGHAT and CDR2 FQNNGV. This CDR3 is 16 amino acids long. Trimming cost V 4 bases and J 1 base; bases outside gene matches: 8. In DNA, the CDR3 is TGTGCCAGCAGCTCCGTCCCGGGACAGGGATCCTACGAGCAGTACTTC. It encodes CASSSVPGQGSYEQYF.

This chain uses TRBV18 with TRBJ2-5; the D gene is possibly TRBD2 (7 bases). The germline V gene encodes CDR1 KGHSH and CDR2 LQKENI. Trimming removed 3 bases at V and 3 bases at J, with 17 bases between. CDR3 length equals 16 residues. CDR3 DNA: TGTGCCAGCTCACCCCAGAGGGGGGGCCCGAAAGAGACCCAGTACTTC. Translating it yields CASSPQRGGPKETQYF. The variable domain in full, with the rest retrieved from reference TRBV18 and TRBJ2-5, is NAGVMQNPRHLVRRRGQEARLRCSPMKGHSHVYWYRQLPEEGLKFMVYLQKENIIDESGMPKERFSAEFPKEGPSILRIQQVVRGDSAAYFCASSPQRGGPKETQYFGPGTRLLVL.

The chain employs TRBV6-5 and TRBJ2-1, with 12 bases lining up with TRBD2. V gave up 2 bases and J gave up 10 bases; unmatched junction bases: 3. The CDR3 loop spans 14 amino acids. The germline V gene encodes CDR1 MNHEY and CDR2 SVGAGI. CDR3 region: CASSYLAGGGEQFF. DNA of the CDR3: TGTGCCAGCAGTTACCTAGCGGGAGGGGGCGAGCAGTTCTTC.

The chain carries TRBV7-9 and TRBJ1-2; no firm D call. Germline CDR1 is SEHNR and CDR2 is FQNEAQ (reference sequence). There are 14 residues in the CDR3. Trimming left V 5 bases short and J 4 bases short, with 14 bases between. CDR3 nucleotide sequence: TGTGCCAGCAGCCCCCGGACGGGAGTCTATGGCTACACCTTC. Translation: CASSPRTGVYGYTF.

The sample holds a few counts of this clone. The CDR3 here is CASSKGLAGPYEQYF. CDR3 DNA sequence: TGTGCCAGCAGTAAGGGACTAGCGGGGCCCTACGAGCAGTACTTC. The J gene is TRBJ2-7, the V gene TRBV6-1; 13 bases are a match to TRBD2. The CDR3 extends over 15 amino acids. The germline gives CDR1 MNHNS, CDR2 SASEGT. Trimming cost V 5 bases and J 2 bases; bases outside gene matches: 3.

The rearrangement links TRBV2 to TRBJ2-5; the D is unclear. The J call may be faulty, since TRBJ2-7 better matches the DNA end. From germline, CDR1 is SNHLY and CDR2 FYNNEI. CDR3 length: 11 amino acids. This chain's CDR3 is CASSSGYEQYF. The CDR3 DNA reads as TGTGCCAGCAGTTCGGGTTACGAGCAGTACTTC.

The chain is built from TRBV6-1 and TRBJ2-7, with D possibly matching TRBD1 (6 bases). The CDR3 consists of 14 residues. Germline CDR1 MNHNS, CDR2 SASEGT. The V end lost 2 bases, the J end lost 3 bases, and 11 bases lay between the germline ends. Written as DNA, the CDR3 is TGTGCCAGCAGTGAAAGTCGGGACAACTACGAGCAGTACTTC. It specifies CASSESRDNYEQYF.

This chain connects TRBV29-1 to TRBJ2-1; D call uncertain. The germline V and J ends were trimmed by 4 bases and 2 bases, with 6 bases remaining between them. Looked up from germline, CDR1 is SQVTM and CDR2 is ANQGSEA. The CDR3 consists of 12 residues. Here the CDR3 DNA reads TGCAGCGTTGTTCCGGCCTACAATGAGCAGTTCTTC. Translation: CSVVPAYNEQFF.

The chain is built from TRBV7-2 and TRBJ1-1, with unresolved D. V dropped 5 bases and J dropped 4 bases, with 14 bases sitting between them. The CDR3 sequence is 14 residues long. Per the germline V gene, CDR1 is SGHTA and CDR2 is FQGNSA. CDR3 in amino acids: CASSPTTPGTEAFF. The CDR3 nucleotides are TGTGCCAGCAGCCCCACGACTCCGGGCACTGAAGCTTTCTTT.

The chain couples TRBV6-4 to TRBJ2-1; D is unresolved. Per the germline V gene, CDR1 is MRHNA and CDR2 is SNTAGT. Deletions cut 2 bases from V and 6 bases from J, with 11 bases between. The CDR3 has 14 residues. CDR3 loop: CASSDTPLSNEQFF. The CDR3 DNA reads TGTGCCAGCAGTGACACCCCTCTTAGCAATGAGCAGTTCTTC.

The rearrangement uses TRBV28 and TRBJ1-1; D is unclear. The length of the CDR3 is 14 residues. Germline V gene sequence: CDR1 MDHEN, CDR2 SYDVKM. Trimming stripped 4 bases from V and 0 bases from J, with 9 bases between. The CDR3: CASSSYGVNTEAFF. CDR3 nucleotide sequence: TGTGCCAGCAGTTCTTACGGAGTGAACACTGAAGCTTTCTTT.

The chain recombines TRBV9 with TRBJ1-2; 10 positions match TRBD1. Germline V lookup: CDR1 SGDLS, CDR2 YYNGEE. The trim removed 4 bases at V and 3 bases at J, leaving 6 bases unmatched. The CDR3 runs 15 residues. The CDR3 spells CASSPWTGGDYGYTF. CDR3 in DNA: TGTGCCAGCAGCCCTTGGACAGGGGGTGACTATGGCTACACCTTC.

V gene TRBV29-1 combines with J gene TRBJ2-5; 9 bases line up with TRBD1. Judging by the DNA end, TRBJ2-7 fits better; the J call may be wrong. The germline gives CDR1 SQVTM, CDR2 ANQGSEA. The CDR3 sequence is 15 residues long. The CDR3, as DNA: TGCAGCGTTGAGTTCCCGGGACAGGGTATTTACGAGCAGTACTTC. Encoded protein: CSVEFPGQGIYEQYF.

Only one count was recorded for this clone. The chain combines TRBV19 with TRBJ2-3; 10 bases line up with TRBD1. Germline loops: CDR1 LNHDA, CDR2 SQIVND (reference sequence). V was clipped by 3 bases and J by 6 bases; unmatched bases: 9. This CDR3 contains 16 residues. CDR3 region: CASSMGTGALSDTQYF. The CDR3 DNA follows: TGTGCCAGTAGTATGGGGACAGGGGCCCTCAGTGATACGCAGTATTTT.

The chain couples TRBV25-1 to TRBJ2-5; D possibly corresponds to TRBD2 (7 bases). In germline, CDR1 is MGHDK, CDR2 SYGVNS. The CDR3 totals 13 residues. The V end was cut by 8 bases, the J end by 11 bases, with 21 bases between. The CDR3 here is CASEGGLRREQYF. The DNA for the CDR3 is TGTGCCAGCGAGGGGGGTCTGAGGCGGGAGCAGTACTTC.

This clone was detected many times. This sequence joins TRBV9 and TRBJ1-1, with D maybe TRBD1 (5 bases). The CDR3 spans 13 residues. Trimming removed 4 bases from V and 5 bases from J, with 12 bases in between. Germline assignment: CDR1 SGDLS and CDR2 YYNGEE. This CDR3 reads CASSLDRRTEAFF. CDR3 nucleotides: TGTGCCAGCAGCCTAGACAGAAGGACTGAAGCTTTCTTT.